Below, 24 T cell receptor beta chains from the same sample are listed, as sequenced in a study of Graves' ophthalmopathy and Graves' hyperthyroidism. Amplification targeted the TCR beta CDR3 regions, with RNA transcripts as the source material. RT-PCR with HTBI primers came first, then second-round multiplex PCR. TCRdb re-called the multiplex PCR reads through MiXCR, storing one row per CDR3 protein. The sample yields about 550,000 distinct CDR3 sequences, under 45% seen once. The specimen was peripheral blood or thyroid tissue (not recorded which). These receptors came from an adult man with Graves' hyperthyroidism.

This clonotype was seen at least ten times. The chain has TRBV15 and TRBJ2-7; no definite D call. The CDR3 is 14 residues long. In germline, CDR1 is LNHNV, CDR2 YYDKDF (reference sequence). V lost 1 base and J lost 2, with 9 bases in between. Here the CDR3 reads CATSRGEAAYEQYF. CDR3 DNA sequence: TGTGCCACCAGCAGAGGGGAAGCAGCCTACGAGCAGTACTTC.

Remarks on this clonotype: Likely a read error: the CDR3 ends without its conserved phenylalanine or tryptophan. No DNA is shown, since the ends of the CDR3 on it are uncertain; the CDR3 is the one TCRdb lists. This chain uses TRBV20-1 with TRBJ1-5; TRBD1 reflects the table's D call only, with no check against the DNA. CDR1 DFQATT and CDR2 SNEGSKA come from the germline V gene (reference sequence). The CDR3 contains 9 residues when both ends are counted. Here the CDR3 reads CSAREDSAL.

As to this clonotype: This may arise from a read error, as a much more abundant clone is one base away. The V gene is TRBV12-3 or TRBV12-4, the J gene TRBJ2-2; D unclear. This CDR3 has 15 residues. Trimming pared 2 bases from V and 6 bases from J, leaving 13 bases between. The CDR3 region is CASSLHSANAGELFF. In DNA, the CDR3 is TGTGCCAGCAGTTTACACAGCGCCAACGCCGGGGAGCTGTTTTTT.

The V and J genes are TRBV10-2 and TRBJ2-7; 12 positions agree with TRBD2. This CDR3 region has 16 residues. With V trimmed by 8 bases and J by 6 bases, 14 bases remained unmatched. Looked up from germline, CDR1 is WSHSY and CDR2 is SAAADI. This chain's CDR3 is CASSGTSGWVSSEQYF. In DNA, the CDR3 is TGCGCCAGCTCCGGGACTAGCGGGTGGGTCTCATCCGAGCAGTACTTC.

The chain joins TRBV20-1 to TRBJ2-7, with 15 bases that match TRBD2. Germline CDR1 DFQATT, CDR2 SNEGSKA (reference sequence). V was pared by 5 bases and J by 5 bases, with 10 bases of the junction left unmatched. The CDR3 runs to 16 residues. CDR3 coding DNA: TGCAGTGCTGGAAGGACTAGCGGGAGGGCACCACACGAGCAGTACTTC. This encodes CSAGRTSGRAPHEQYF.

The chain recombines TRBV7-2 with TRBJ2-2, with 8 bases identical to TRBD2. The CDR3 totals 17 residues. Germline CDR1 is SGHTA and CDR2 is FQGNSA. Trimming cost V 1 base and J 2 bases; bases outside gene matches: 6. CDR3 amino acids: CASSLDPTSGNTGELFF. CDR3 DNA: TGTGCCAGCAGCTTAGATCCAACTAGCGGAAACACCGGGGAGCTGTTTTTT.

Concerning this clonotype: One end of the junction is discordant with germline, which a read error may explain. The chain combines TRBV15 with TRBJ2-5; possibly TRBD2 for D (6 bases). Germline V gives CDR1 LNHNV, CDR2 YYDKDF (reference sequence). The CDR3 contains 16 residues. The CDR3 DNA reads TGTGCCACCAGCAGAGATATCGGGGGAGTCCGGGAGACCCAGGACTTC. As protein: CATSRDIGGVRETQDF.

This clonotype has just a few counts. This sequence joins TRBV10-2 and TRBJ2-5; no clear D gene. Looked up from germline, CDR1 is WSHSY and CDR2 is SAAADI. This CDR3 contains 13 residues. V was pared by 4 bases and J by 1 base, with 7 bases between. The CDR3 DNA sequence: TGCGCCAGCAGTGTAAGGAGCCAAGAGACCCAGTACTTC. It encodes CASSVRSQETQYF.

The chain combines TRBV20-1 with TRBJ2-2; 8 bases match TRBD1. From germline, CDR1 is DFQATT and CDR2 SNEGSKA (reference sequence). The CDR3 covers 16 residues. V gave up 0 bases and J gave up 1 base; unmatched junction bases: 4. CDR3 nucleotides: TGCAGTGCTAGAGAGATGGGACAGGAGAACACCGGGGAGCTGTTTTTT. Translation gives CSAREMGQENTGELFF.

The rearrangement uses TRBV12-3 or TRBV12-4 and TRBJ1-6; D not resolved. Gene TRBJ1-5 matches the end of the DNA better, so the J call may be wrong. The CDR3 length is 15 residues. The CDR3 here is CASSRTGISNQPQHF. CDR3 nucleotides: TGTGCCAGCAGCCGGACTGGTATTAGCAATCAGCCCCAGCATTTT.

This clonotype was observed many times. The gene calls are TRBV7-8 and TRBJ2-5; perhaps TRBD1 as D (6 bases). Per germline, CDR1 SGHVS and CDR2 FQNEAQ. Trimming removed 1 base from V and 4 bases from J, with 16 bases in between. CDR3 length equals 16 residues. DNA of the CDR3: TGTGCCAGCAGCTTAGGGACAGTAACTACCCTAGAGACCCAGTACTTC. It translates to CASSLGTVTTLETQYF.

V and J are TRBV7-2 and TRBJ2-1; D is perhaps TRBD2 (6 bases). There are 16 residues in the CDR3. Germline assignment: CDR1 SGHTA and CDR2 FQGNSA. V was trimmed by 3 bases and J by 0 bases, leaving 12 bases between them. The CDR3 DNA follows: TGTGCCAGCAGCTTGGGTAGCGGCAGCTCCTACAATGAGCAGTTCTTC. This translates into CASSLGSGSSYNEQFF.

This clonotype is medium-sized within its sample. V usage is TRBV29-1 and J usage is TRBJ2-5; 7 bases align to TRBD2. Looked up from germline, CDR1 is SQVTM and CDR2 is ANQGSEA. The CDR3 sequence is 13 residues long. The V and J ends lost 6 bases and 5 bases, in that order; junction bases with no gene match: 9. The CDR3 DNA follows: TGCAGCGTGACGGTTACTAGCGTTGAGACCCAGTACTTC. It encodes CSVTVTSVETQYF. Looking up the rest from reference TRBV29-1 and TRBJ2-5 gives the full variable domain: SAVISQKPSRDICQRGTSLTIQCQVDSQVTMMFWYRQQPGQSLTLIATANQGSEATYESGFVIDKFPISRPNLTFSTLTVSNMSPEDSSIYLCSVTVTSVETQYFGPGTRLLVL.

Details on this clonotype: The germline gene is not matched at one end of the junction; a read error may be the cause. The gene calls are TRBV7-2 and TRBJ2-7; 10 positions agree with TRBD1. Per the germline V gene, CDR1 is SGHTA and CDR2 is FQGNSA. The CDR3 is 14 residues long. The chain's CDR3 is CVSSLPGQGYEQYF. CDR3 in DNA: TGTGTCAGCAGCTTACCGGGACAGGGGTACGAGCAGTACTTC.

This sequence joins TRBV19 and TRBJ2-7, with 13 bases aligning to TRBD2. Germline CDR1 LNHDA, CDR2 SQIVND (reference sequence). Trimming took 1 base from V and 0 from J; bases not matched to a gene: 18. CDR3 length: 22 amino acids. The DNA for the CDR3 is TGTGCCAGTAGTATAGGCGCCGGGTGGGGAAGGGGACTAGCGGGACTCTCCTACGAGCAGTACTTC. Translating it yields CASSIGAGWGRGLAGLSYEQYF. The full variable domain, in which reference TRBV19 and TRBJ2-7 provide the parts outside the CDR3, is DGGITQSPKYLFRKEGQNVTLSCEQNLNHDAMYWYRQDPGQGLRLIYYSQIVNDFQKGDIAEGYSVSREKKESFPLTVTSAQKNPTAFYLCASSIGAGWGRGLAGLSYEQYFGPGTRLTVT.

The chain links TRBV7-9 to TRBJ2-2; 7 bases align to TRBD2. The CDR3 totals 14 residues. J was trimmed by 6 bases and V by 6 bases; bases with no gene match: 7. The germline gives CDR1 SEHNR, CDR2 FQNEAQ (reference sequence). The CDR3 region has the DNA TGTGCCAGCAGGAGGGGCGGGGGTCCCGGGGAGCTGTTTTTT. It translates to CASRRGGGPGELFF.

Ten or more counts support this clonotype. This rearrangement joins TRBV2 to TRBJ1-1; 8 bases fit TRBD1. The CDR3 loop spans 16 amino acids. Unmatched junction bases numbered 6, after V lost 3 bases and J lost 0 bases. Germline CDR1 SNHLY, CDR2 FYNNEI. CDR3 coding DNA: TGTGCCAGCAGTGAGGTACAGGGGGGATTGAACACTGAAGCTTTCTTT. Encoded protein: CASSEVQGGLNTEAFF.

This clonotype was seen ten or more times. The V call is TRBV20-1, the J call TRBJ1-2; 7 nucleotides match TRBD1. The CDR3 loop spans 11 amino acids. Germline V gene data show CDR1 as DFQATT and CDR2 as SNEGSKA (reference sequence). With 5 bases clipped from V and 7 bases from J, the junction kept 4 bases outside the gene matches. The CDR3 bases are TGCAGTGCTCCCGGGACAGTTGGCTACACCTTC. As protein: CSAPGTVGYTF.

The V call is TRBV3-1, the J call TRBJ1-2; TRBD1 agrees at 7 bases. Germline assignment: CDR1 LGHDT and CDR2 YNNKEL (reference sequence). The CDR3 spans 15 residues. V was pared by 3 bases and J by 8 bases, with 12 bases of the junction left unmatched. The CDR3 nucleotides read TGTGCCAGCAGCCAGGGAGGGAGGGGGCTGGCCGGCTACACCTTC. Its translation is CASSQGGRGLAGYTF.

Concerning this clonotype: A junction boundary mismatches the germline segment, possibly from a read error. The V gene is TRBV27, the J gene TRBJ2-7; 9 bases are shared with TRBD1. CDR3 size: 15 residues. Germline CDR1 and CDR2: MNHEY and SMNVEV (reference sequence). CDR3 in amino acids: CASSFGTGISHEQYF. Written as DNA, the CDR3 is TGTGCCAGCAGTTTCGGGACAGGGATCTCCCACGAGCAGTACTTC.

The rearrangement links TRBV2 to TRBJ2-7; 9 bases line up with TRBD2. This CDR3 has 15 amino acids. The J segment lost 3 bases and the V segment lost 6 bases, leaving 9 bases of the junction unmatched. CDR1 and CDR2 (germline): SNHLY, FYNNEI. This chain's CDR3 is CASSKVAGVIYEQYF. The CDR3 nucleotides are TGTGCCAGCAGCAAAGTAGCGGGAGTCATCTACGAGCAGTACTTC. Variable domain in full (rest from reference TRBV2 and TRBJ2-7): EPEVTQTPSHQVTQMGQEVILRCVPISNHLYFYWYRQILGQKVEFLVSFYNNEISEKSEIFDDQFSVERPDGSNFTLKIRSTKLEDSAMYFCASSKVAGVIYEQYFGPGTRLTVT.

Ten or more counts support this clonotype. The chain has TRBV29-1 and TRBJ1-2; unclear D gene. The germline CDR1 and CDR2 sequences are SQVTM and ANQGSEA. The CDR3 consists of 13 residues. Trimming took 2 bases from V and 8 from J, leaving 15 bases between them. The DNA for the CDR3 is TGCAGCGTTGAAAGCAGGTTAAACGAGGGCTACACCTTC. This codes for CSVESRLNEGYTF. The whole variable domain, remainder taken from reference TRBV29-1 and TRBJ1-2, is SAVISQKPSRDICQRGTSLTIQCQVDSQVTMMFWYRQQPGQSLTLIATANQGSEATYESGFVIDKFPISRPNLTFSTLTVSNMSPEDSSIYLCSVESRLNEGYTFGSGTRLTVV.

This clonotype qualifies as medium-sized. The CDR3 coding sequence is TGTGCCAGCAGCCTCCAACAGCCTGGGGCCAACGTCCTGACTTTC. It is translated as CASSLQQPGANVLTF. This rearrangement joins TRBV7-9 to TRBJ2-6, with unresolved D. The CDR3 totals 15 residues. The V end was cut by 5 bases, the J end by 2 bases, with 10 bases between. Germline V gene lookup returns CDR1 SEHNR and CDR2 FQNEAQ (reference sequence). The full variable domain, in which reference TRBV7-9 and TRBJ2-6 provide the parts outside the CDR3, is DTGVSQNPRHKITKRGQNVTFRCDPISEHNRLYWYRQTLGQGPEFLTYFQNEAQLEKSRLLSDRFSAERPKGSFSTLEIQRTEQGDSAMYLCASSLQQPGANVLTFGAGSRLTVL.

Many counts were recorded for this clonotype. This chain connects TRBV15 to TRBJ2-5, with D perhaps TRBD2 (6 bases). Trimming cost V 6 bases and J 1 base, with 12 bases left between them. Germline assignment: CDR1 LNHNV and CDR2 YYDKDF (reference sequence). The CDR3 loop spans 14 amino acids. CDR3 bases: TGTGCCACCAGTCCGGGACTCCTCCAAGAGACCCAGTACTTC. Translating it yields CATSPGLLQETQYF.